A single sample gave rise to the 11 T cell receptor beta chains below, sequenced in a study of T-cell reconstitution after alpha-beta-depleted transplantation in children. Molecular barcoding with unique molecular identifiers was used for the TCRbeta library. MiXCR was run by TCRdb on the PCR reads, yielding one entry per CDR3 protein. Here the sample spans around 96,000 distinct CDR3 sequences, approximately 12% being singletons. The specimen comprised PBMCs from the stem cell graft donor, sampled from the stem cell graft. The receptors shown here come from a human donor who donated a stem cell graft to a child with inherited bone marrow failure.

This clonotype was observed many times. The V gene is TRBV6-2 or TRBV6-3, the J gene TRBJ2-1; no clear D gene. The CDR3 is made up of 13 amino acids. Germline CDR1 reads MNHEY; CDR2 reads SVGEGT. The V end lost 6 bases, the J end lost 0 bases, and 6 bases lay between the germline ends. The CDR3 reads CASRDRSYNEQFF. CDR3 DNA: TGTGCCAGCAGAGACCGCTCCTACAATGAGCAGTTCTTC.

The chain uses TRBV4-2 and TRBJ1-4; 8 positions match TRBD1. The CDR3 has 16 amino acids. V shed 0 bases and J 6 bases; nucleotides not matched to a gene: 6. Germline CDR1 reads LGHNA; CDR2 reads YNFKEQ. This CDR3 reads CASSQDGGTGDEKLFF. The CDR3 nucleotides are TGTGCCAGCAGCCAAGATGGCGGGACAGGTGATGAAAAACTGTTTTTT.

In its sample, this clonotype was seen many times. The genes are TRBV4-2 and TRBJ2-7, with D possibly being TRBD2 (5 bases). The germline gives CDR1 LGHNA, CDR2 YNFKEQ. Trimming shortened V by 0 bases and J by 6 bases, and 15 bases separated the two germline ends. The CDR3 is 15 amino acids. CDR3 bases: TGTGCCAGCAGCCAAGATCAGAGGGCCGGAAGCGAGCAGTACTTC. Its translation is CASSQDQRAGSEQYF.

Remarks on this clonotype: The junction does not match germline at one end; this may be a read error. This sequence joins TRBV11-1 and TRBJ2-2; maybe TRBD2 (5 bases). The CDR3 is 15 residues long. Germline values: CDR1 SGHAT, CDR2 FQDESV (reference sequence). This chain's CDR3 is CASSLRGPGTGELFF. Written as DNA, the CDR3 is TGTGCCAGCAGCTTAAGAGGTCCTGGCACCGGGGAGCTTTTTTTT.

The sample holds many counts of this clonotype. The chain joins TRBV5-1 to TRBJ1-4; 9 nucleotides agree with TRBD1. J lost 0 bases, V lost 4 bases, and 10 bases had no gene match. The CDR3 extends over 18 amino acids. Germline CDR1 is SGHRS and CDR2 is YFSETQ. CDR3: CASSPGTGKGSTNEKLFF. CDR3 nucleotides: TGCGCCAGCAGCCCCGGGACAGGGAAGGGGTCAACTAATGAAAAACTGTTTTTT.

This clonotype was seen many times. The chain employs TRBV3-1 and TRBJ1-2; D is unclear. The CDR3 spans 13 residues. Trimming cost V 3 bases and J 4 bases, with 9 bases left between them. Per germline, CDR1 LGHDT and CDR2 YNNKEL (reference sequence). The DNA for the CDR3 is TGTGCCAGCAGCCAGGAAAGAAGCTATGGCTACACCTTC. This gives the protein CASSQERSYGYTF.

This clonotype was seen at least ten times. The V gene is TRBV7-9, the J gene TRBJ2-2; D may match TRBD1 or TRBD2 (5 bases each). V was shortened by 4 bases and J by 0 bases, with 15 bases between the two germline ends. The CDR3 has 17 residues. CDR1 and CDR2 (germline): SEHNR, FQNEAQ (reference sequence). CDR3 amino acids: CASSSWDLDANTGELFF. The CDR3 coding sequence is TGTGCCAGCAGCTCATGGGACCTGGATGCGAACACCGGGGAGCTGTTTTTT.

This clonotype was seen at least ten times. This chain connects TRBV12-3 or TRBV12-4 to TRBJ1-5; D is unresolved. The CDR3 extends over 15 amino acids. V was cut by 1 base and J by 4 bases, with 11 bases left in between. The CDR3 DNA reads as TGTGCCAGCAGTTTAGAGTCCCAGCTTAATCAGCCCCAGCATTTT. Translated: CASSLESQLNQPQHF.

This clonotype turned up a few times. The chain links TRBV19 to TRBJ2-2; D might be TRBD2 (5 bases). V lost 9 bases, J lost 2 bases, and 19 bases lay in between. The CDR3 is made up of 16 amino acids. The germline V gene has CDR1 LNHDA and CDR2 SQIVND (reference sequence). The DNA of the CDR3 is TGTGCCAGGCCCCATAGAATCGGGAAAAACACCGGGGAGCTGTTTTTT. Protein product: CARPHRIGKNTGELFF.

This clonotype has ten or more counts. This chain connects TRBV29-1 to TRBJ2-5, with D possibly TRBD2 on 5 matching bases. Between the trimmed V and J ends, which lost 5 bases and 5 bases, there was a span of 12 bases. Germline V gene lookup returns CDR1 SQVTM and CDR2 ANQGSEA. The CDR3 extends over 12 amino acids. CDR3 protein: CSVHEGRETQYF. The DNA of the CDR3 is TGCAGCGTTCACGAGGGCCGTGAGACCCAGTACTTC. The full variable domain, in which reference TRBV29-1 and TRBJ2-5 provide the parts outside the CDR3, is SAVISQKPSRDICQRGTSLTIQCQVDSQVTMMFWYRQQPGQSLTLIATANQGSEATYESGFVIDKFPISRPNLTFSTLTVSNMSPEDSSIYLCSVHEGRETQYFGPGTRLLVL.

This clonotype has a handful of counts. This chain uses TRBV7-6 with TRBJ2-7; 10 bases are a match to TRBD2. J was trimmed by 6 bases and V by 3 bases; bases with no gene match: 8. Germline V gives CDR1 SGHVS, CDR2 FNYEAQ. The CDR3 extends over 15 amino acids. The CDR3 DNA follows: TGTGCCAGCAGCTTCCAGGGGGTAGCGGGAGGCGAGCAGTACTTC. It codes for CASSFQGVAGGEQYF.